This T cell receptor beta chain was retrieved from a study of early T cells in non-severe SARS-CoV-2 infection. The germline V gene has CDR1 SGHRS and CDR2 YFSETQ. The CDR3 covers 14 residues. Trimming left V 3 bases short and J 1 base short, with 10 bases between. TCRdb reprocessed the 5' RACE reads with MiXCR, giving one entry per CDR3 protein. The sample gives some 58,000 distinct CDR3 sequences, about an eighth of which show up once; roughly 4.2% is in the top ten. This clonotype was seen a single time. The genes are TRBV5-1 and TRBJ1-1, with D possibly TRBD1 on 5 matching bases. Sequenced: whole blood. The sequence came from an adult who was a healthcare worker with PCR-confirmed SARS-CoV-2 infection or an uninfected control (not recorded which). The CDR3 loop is CASSWGRGNTEAFF. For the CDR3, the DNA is TGCGCCAGCAGCTGGGGACGGGGGAACACTGAAGCTTTCTTT. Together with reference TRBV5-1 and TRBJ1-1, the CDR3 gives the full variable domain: KAGVTQTPRYLIKTRGQQVTLSCSPISGHRSVSWYQQTPGQGLQFLFEYFSETQRNKGNFPGRFSGRQFSNSRSEMNVSTLELGDSALYLCASSWGRGNTEAFFGQGTRLTVV.